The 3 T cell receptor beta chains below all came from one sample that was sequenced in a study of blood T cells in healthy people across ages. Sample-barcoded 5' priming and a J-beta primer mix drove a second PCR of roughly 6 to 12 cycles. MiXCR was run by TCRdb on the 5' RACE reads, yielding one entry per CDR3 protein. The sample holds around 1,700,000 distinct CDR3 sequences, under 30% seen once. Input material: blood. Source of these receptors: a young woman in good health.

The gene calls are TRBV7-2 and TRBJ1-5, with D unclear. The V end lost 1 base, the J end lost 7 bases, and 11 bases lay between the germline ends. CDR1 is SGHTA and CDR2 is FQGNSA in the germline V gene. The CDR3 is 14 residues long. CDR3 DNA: TGTGCCAGCAGCTTAGGAACGAGAGAACAGCCCCAGCATTTT. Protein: CASSLGTREQPQHF.

CDR3 amino acids: CSAPTGGGYTF. CDR3 bases: TGCAGTGCCCCTACAGGGGGAGGCTACACCTTC. V gene TRBV20-1 combines with J gene TRBJ1-2; 8 bases map to TRBD1. The CDR3 spans 11 residues. J gave up 8 bases and V 6 bases, and 5 bases lay outside the gene matches. Germline V gene data show CDR1 as DFQATT and CDR2 as SNEGSKA (reference sequence).

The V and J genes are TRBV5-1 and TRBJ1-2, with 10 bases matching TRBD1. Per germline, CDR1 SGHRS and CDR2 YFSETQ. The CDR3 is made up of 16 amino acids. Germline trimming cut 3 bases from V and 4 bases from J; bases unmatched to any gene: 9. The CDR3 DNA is TGCGCCAGCAGCTATTCGGGACAGGGGCTCGGCTATGGCTACACCTTC. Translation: CASSYSGQGLGYGYTF.